Below, 30 T cell receptor beta chains from the same sample are listed, as sequenced in a study of early stage breast cancer tumors. Sequenced by immunoSEQ multiplex PCR; TCRdb stores in-frame clones only, minus some. Among roughly 34,000 clones listed, 70% to 85% were seen once. Input material: blood. The receptors here all came from a person in their sixties with breast cancer.

The gene calls are TRBV6-5 and TRBJ1-4; D is possibly TRBD1 (6 bases). There are 14 residues in the CDR3. Germline V CDR1 and CDR2: MNHEY, SVGAGI. Trimming removed 6 bases from V and 8 bases from J, with 16 bases in between. The CDR3 region is CASSSGTTKEKLFF. The CDR3 nucleotides are TGTGCCAGCAGCTCCGGGACAACCAAAGAAAAACTGTTTTTT.

The rearrangement uses TRBV15 and TRBJ2-2, with D possibly TRBD1 on 6 matching bases. Looked up from germline, CDR1 is LNHNV and CDR2 is YYDKDF (reference sequence). Trimming took 4 bases from V and 1 from J, leaving 10 bases between them. The length of the CDR3 is 15 residues. CDR3 loop: CATSIGTRNTGELFF. In DNA, the CDR3 is TGTGCCACCAGCATAGGGACACGGAACACCGGGGAGCTGTTTTTT. The whole variable domain, remainder taken from reference TRBV15 and TRBJ2-2, is DAMVIQNPRYQVTQFGKPVTLSCSQTLNHNVMYWYQQKSSQAPKLLFHYYDKDFNNEADTPDNFQSRRPNTSFCFLDIRSPGLGDTAMYLCATSIGTRNTGELFFGEGSRLTVL.

V is TRBV30 and J is TRBJ2-7, with D possibly being TRBD1 or TRBD2 (5 bases each). The CDR3 extends over 13 amino acids. V was cut by 1 base and J by 4 bases, with 11 bases left in between. The germline CDR1 and CDR2 sequences are GTSNPN and SVGIG (reference sequence). The CDR3 DNA reads as TGTGCCTGGAGTGGGGGATGGGGGTACGAGCAGTACTTC. Amino acid sequence: CAWSGGWGYEQYF.

The chain couples TRBV7-9 to TRBJ1-2, with a weak D call TRBD1 (5 bases). Germline-derived CDR1 and CDR2 are SEHNR and FQNEAQ (reference sequence). The CDR3 extends over 16 amino acids. Deletions cut 6 bases from V and 3 bases from J, with 20 bases between. In DNA form, the CDR3 reads TGTGCCAGCAGTCGATGGGGTGAGCAGGGCGACTATGGCTACACCTTC. It is translated as CASSRWGEQGDYGYTF.

This chain links TRBV14 with TRBJ1-2, with D uncertain. V lost 0 bases to trimming and J lost 8 bases, with 16 bases between them. CDR3 length equals 15 residues. Germline CDR1 reads SGHDN; CDR2 reads FVKESK. CDR3 in DNA: TGTGCCAGCAGCCAAGATGTTGCGGCCGGAAGAGGCTACACCTTC. Amino acids: CASSQDVAAGRGYTF.

This clone was counted once. The chain joins TRBV19 to TRBJ2-2, with D perhaps TRBD2 (6 bases). V was clipped by 3 bases and J by 6 bases, with 11 bases between them. CDR3 length: 14 residues. Germline values: CDR1 LNHDA, CDR2 SQIVND (reference sequence). DNA for the CDR3: TGTGCCAGTAGTATGACTAGAGGGTCCGGGGAGCTGTTTTTT. It specifies CASSMTRGSGELFF.

This clone was observed a handful of times. V usage is TRBV9 and J usage is TRBJ2-7; D is ambiguous. Trimming removed 0 bases from V and 0 bases from J, with 7 bases in between. The CDR3 contains 14 residues. The germline V gene has CDR1 SGDLS and CDR2 YYNGEE. CDR3 region: CASSVDISSYEQYF. CDR3 sequence (DNA): TGTGCCAGCAGCGTAGACATTAGCTCCTACGAGCAGTACTTC.

Only one count was recorded for this clone. This chain connects TRBV2 to TRBJ1-4, with TRBD1 identical over 7 bases. The CDR3 extends over 15 amino acids. CDR1 is SNHLY, CDR2 FYNNEI, per germline. Losses at the gene ends were 6 bases for V and 0 bases for J; bases not matched to a gene: 4. CDR3 in amino acids: CASSRDSATNEKLFF. CDR3 bases: TGTGCCAGCAGCCGGGACAGTGCAACTAATGAAAAACTGTTTTTT.

The rearrangement joins TRBV9 to TRBJ2-2; D gene uncertain. Germline lookup yields CDR1 SGDLS and CDR2 YYNGEE. The V end was cut by 1 base, the J end by 5 bases, with 6 bases between. The CDR3 has 13 amino acids. The CDR3 coding sequence is TGTGCCAGCAGCGTATCCCGGACCGGGGAGCTGTTTTTT. The encoded protein is CASSVSRTGELFF.

The rearrangement links TRBV11-2 to TRBJ2-1; 9 bases fit TRBD1. Trimming at V came to 4 bases and at J to 11 bases, leaving 9 bases not matched to a gene. This CDR3 spans 14 amino acids. Germline V gene sequence: CDR1 SGHAT, CDR2 FQNNGV. The CDR3 bases are TGTGCCAGCAGCTACGGACAGGGGCTAAGAAAGCAGTTCTTC. Its translation: CASSYGQGLRKQFF.

V gene TRBV25-1 combines with J gene TRBJ1-2; no firm D call. This CDR3 region has 13 residues. Germline assignment: CDR1 MGHDK and CDR2 SYGVNS. V was clipped by 2 bases and J by 7 bases, with 11 bases between them. This chain's CDR3 is CASSESPPAGYTF. CDR3 DNA sequence: TGTGCCAGCAGTGAAAGCCCCCCGGCTGGCTACACCTTC.

The rearrangement joins TRBV11-2 to TRBJ2-5; 8 bases match TRBD2. The CDR3 covers 19 residues. Germline assignment: CDR1 SGHAT and CDR2 FQNNGV. Trimming removed 4 bases from V and 5 bases from J; junction bases left unmatched: 21. The CDR3 here is CASSSTEYFGLASLETQYF. The CDR3 DNA reads TGTGCCAGCAGCTCCACAGAGTACTTCGGACTAGCTTCCTTGGAGACCCAGTACTTC.

The chain employs TRBV28 and TRBJ2-2, with a possible D match to TRBD1 (6 bases). From germline, CDR1 is MDHEN and CDR2 SYDVKM. CDR3 size: 16 residues. Trimming took off 2 bases at V and 1 base at J, with 11 bases between the two ends. CDR3: CASSLIRTVNTGELFF. DNA for the CDR3: TGTGCCAGCAGTTTAATTAGGACAGTGAACACCGGGGAGCTGTTTTTT. The variable domain in full, with the rest retrieved from reference TRBV28 and TRBJ2-2, is DVKVTQSSRYLVKRTGEKVFLECVQDMDHENMFWYRQDPGLGLRLIYFSYDVKMKEKGDIPEGYSVSREKKERFSLILESASTNQTSMYLCASSLIRTVNTGELFFGEGSRLTVL.

This sequence joins TRBV29-1 and TRBJ2-5, with 11 bases matching TRBD2. The CDR3 runs to 14 residues. Germline CDR1 is SQVTM and CDR2 is ANQGSEA. With 7 bases clipped from V and 4 bases from J, the junction kept 8 bases outside the gene matches. DNA for the CDR3: TGCAGCGCTAAACTAGCGGGAGCTGGAGAGACCCAGTACTTC. Translated: CSAKLAGAGETQYF.

This chain uses TRBV7-3 with TRBJ2-3, with 10 bases fitting TRBD2. Germline V gene data show CDR1 as SGHTA and CDR2 as FQGTGA. V lost 4 bases, J lost 5 bases, and 9 bases stayed unmatched. CDR3 size: 16 residues. The CDR3 sequence: CASSSEPAGGLDTQYF. The CDR3, as DNA: TGTGCCAGCAGCTCAGAGCCAGCGGGGGGGCTAGATACGCAGTATTTT. The full variable domain, its missing parts supplied by reference TRBV7-3 and TRBJ2-3, is GAGVSQTPSNKVTEKGKYVELRCDPISGHTALYWYRQSLGQGPEFLIYFQGTGAADDSGLPNDRFFAVRPEGSVSTLKIQRTERGDSAVYLCASSSEPAGGLDTQYFGPGTRLTVL.

The chain has TRBV19 and TRBJ2-1; 10 nucleotides match TRBD2. Per germline, CDR1 LNHDA and CDR2 SQIVND (reference sequence). The V and J ends lost 4 bases and 5 bases, in that order; junction bases with no gene match: 2. The CDR3 contains 14 residues. The DNA of the CDR3 is TGTGCCAGTAGTACGGGACTAGCGCACAATGAGCAGTTCTTC. As protein: CASSTGLAHNEQFF.

A few counts support this clone. The chain couples TRBV27 to TRBJ2-7, with D perhaps TRBD1 (6 bases). V was cut by 3 bases and J by 3 bases, with 12 bases left in between. The CDR3 runs 14 residues. The germline gives CDR1 MNHEY, CDR2 SMNVEV (reference sequence). DNA of the CDR3: TGTGCCAGCAGTTTCCGGACGGACAGCTACGAGCAGTACTTC. Protein: CASSFRTDSYEQYF.

The rearrangement links TRBV7-9 to TRBJ2-7, with 7 bases identical to TRBD1. The CDR3 contains 13 residues. The germline V gene has CDR1 SEHNR and CDR2 FQNEAQ (reference sequence). V lost 4 bases, J lost 5 bases, and 5 bases stayed unmatched. CDR3 amino acids: CASSYSTGHEQYF. The DNA for the CDR3 is TGTGCCAGCAGCTACTCGACAGGGCACGAGCAGTACTTC.

The chain combines TRBV10-3 with TRBJ2-7; possibly TRBD1 or TRBD2 for D (5 bases each). Trimming took 6 bases from V and 4 from J, leaving 13 bases between them. The CDR3 consists of 13 residues. CDR1 ENHRY and CDR2 SYGVKD come from the germline V gene. Here the CDR3 DNA reads TGTGCCATCAGGGGACGGCTTAGTTACGAGCAGTACTTC. It translates to CAIRGRLSYEQYF.

The V and J genes are TRBV5-1 and TRBJ2-3; 8 bases map to TRBD2. The junction had 17 bases not matched to a gene; V was cut back by 0 bases and J by 5 bases. Germline assignment: CDR1 SGHRS and CDR2 YFSETQ. The length of the CDR3 is 19 residues. DNA of the CDR3: TGCGCCAGCAGCTTGGGGGCGGTCCGGCCGGGACTAGAGGGAGATACGCAGTATTTT. Translating it yields CASSLGAVRPGLEGDTQYF.

The rearrangement links TRBV7-9 to TRBJ2-4; D is possibly TRBD1 (5 bases). Germline-derived CDR1 and CDR2 are SEHNR and FQNEAQ (reference sequence). V dropped 3 bases and J dropped 0 bases, with 9 bases sitting between them. The CDR3 totals 15 residues. The CDR3 spells CASSFKGRAKNIQYF. CDR3 DNA: TGTGCCAGCAGCTTTAAGGGGCGAGCCAAAAACATTCAGTACTTC. Supplemented by reference TRBV7-9 and TRBJ2-4, the full variable domain reads DTGVSQNPRHKITKRGQNVTFRCDPISEHNRLYWYRQTLGQGPEFLTYFQNEAQLEKSRLLSDRFSAERPKGSFSTLEIQRTEQGDSAMYLCASSFKGRAKNIQYFGAGTRLSVL.

The rearrangement joins TRBV5-6 to TRBJ1-2; the match to TRBD1 covers 7 bases. After removal of 4 bases from V and 0 bases from J, the junction contained 6 bases not matched to a gene. CDR1 is SGHDT, CDR2 YYEEEE, per germline. The CDR3 spans 15 residues. In nucleotides, the CDR3 is TGTGCCAGCAGCCCGATCGACAGGGCTAACTATGGCTACACCTTC. It encodes CASSPIDRANYGYTF.

This clone came up once. The V and J genes are TRBV10-3 and TRBJ2-3; 10 nucleotides align to TRBD2. The length of the CDR3 is 15 residues. Trimming took 4 bases from V and 6 from J; bases not matched to a gene: 7. Germline assignment: CDR1 ENHRY and CDR2 SYGVKD. CDR3 coding DNA: TGTGCCATCAGTGTAGAGCGGGAGGGCCCGGATACGCAGTATTTT. As protein: CAISVEREGPDTQYF.

The chain employs TRBV14 and TRBJ2-3; D remains unclear. The CDR3 sequence is 19 residues long. Trimming left V 1 base short and J 3 bases short, with 23 bases between. Looked up from germline, CDR1 is SGHDN and CDR2 is FVKESK. The CDR3 DNA is TGTGCCAGCAGCCAAGGGCTTGGAAGAGATTATATCGTGACAGATACGCAGTATTTT. It codes for CASSQGLGRDYIVTDTQYF.

The chain recombines TRBV7-9 with TRBJ1-4; the D gene is possibly TRBD1 (5 bases). This CDR3 contains 13 residues. Per germline, CDR1 SEHNR and CDR2 FQNEAQ (reference sequence). The V end lost 4 bases, the J end lost 8 bases, and 11 bases lay between the germline ends. The CDR3 loop is CASSSTVPEKLFF. The CDR3, as DNA: TGTGCCAGCAGCTCGACAGTTCCCGAAAAACTGTTTTTT. Based on the CDR3 plus reference TRBV7-9 and TRBJ1-4, the full variable domain is DTGVSQNPRHKITKRGQNVTFRCDPISEHNRLYWYRQTLGQGPEFLTYFQNEAQLEKSRLLSDRFSAERPKGSFSTLEIQRTEQGDSAMYLCASSSTVPEKLFFGSGTQLSVL.

This CDR3 reads CASTPSGGHLYTF. The CDR3 DNA follows: TGTGCCAGCACCCCCAGTGGGGGGCATCTCTACACCTTC. The rearrangement links TRBV9 to TRBJ1-2; D is perhaps TRBD1 (6 bases). V was trimmed by 6 bases and J by 10 bases, leaving 19 bases between them. Per the germline V gene, CDR1 is SGDLS and CDR2 is YYNGEE. CDR3 length equals 13 residues.

The sample holds a few counts of this clone. The genes are TRBV5-6 and TRBJ2-1; TRBD2 agrees at 10 bases. The V gene end was trimmed by 2 bases and the J gene end by 7 bases; junction bases not matched to a gene: 6. Germline V gene lookup returns CDR1 SGHDT and CDR2 YYEEEE. This CDR3 has 15 residues. CDR3 DNA: TGTGCCAGCAGCTTACCGGGACTAGCGACGAATGAGCAGTTCTTC. Encoded protein: CASSLPGLATNEQFF. Based on the CDR3 plus reference TRBV5-6 and TRBJ2-1, the full variable domain is DAGVTQSPTHLIKTRGQQVTLRCSPKSGHDTVSWYQQALGQGPQFIFQYYEEEERQRGNFPDRFSGHQFPNYSSELNVNALLLGDSALYLCASSLPGLATNEQFFGPGTRLTVL.

The chain recombines TRBV6-4 with TRBJ2-3; TRBD2 aligns across 10 bases. Germline V gives CDR1 MRHNA, CDR2 SNTAGT. CDR3 length: 15 residues. V gave up 3 bases and J gave up 6 bases; unmatched junction bases: 6. The CDR3 coding sequence is TGTGCCAGCAGTGAGGCTAGCGGGAGTTTCGATACGCAGTATTTT. It codes for CASSEASGSFDTQYF.

J is TRBJ1-1 and V is TRBV5-1; no firm D call. This CDR3 spans 15 amino acids. The germline gives CDR1 SGHRS, CDR2 YFSETQ. V lost 3 bases to trimming and J lost 0 bases, with 12 bases between them. Here the CDR3 reads CASSSQSSLNTEAFF. CDR3 coding DNA: TGCGCCAGCAGCTCCCAGAGCAGTCTGAACACTGAAGCTTTCTTT.

The rearrangement joins TRBV5-1 to TRBJ1-1, with D possibly TRBD1 on 5 matching bases. The germline V gene has CDR1 SGHRS and CDR2 YFSETQ. CDR3 length: 14 residues. Trimming cost V 4 bases and J 6 bases, with 16 bases left between them. CDR3 residues: CASSLTPGTPEAFF. In nucleotides, the CDR3 is TGCGCCAGCAGCCTAACCCCAGGGACCCCTGAAGCTTTCTTT.